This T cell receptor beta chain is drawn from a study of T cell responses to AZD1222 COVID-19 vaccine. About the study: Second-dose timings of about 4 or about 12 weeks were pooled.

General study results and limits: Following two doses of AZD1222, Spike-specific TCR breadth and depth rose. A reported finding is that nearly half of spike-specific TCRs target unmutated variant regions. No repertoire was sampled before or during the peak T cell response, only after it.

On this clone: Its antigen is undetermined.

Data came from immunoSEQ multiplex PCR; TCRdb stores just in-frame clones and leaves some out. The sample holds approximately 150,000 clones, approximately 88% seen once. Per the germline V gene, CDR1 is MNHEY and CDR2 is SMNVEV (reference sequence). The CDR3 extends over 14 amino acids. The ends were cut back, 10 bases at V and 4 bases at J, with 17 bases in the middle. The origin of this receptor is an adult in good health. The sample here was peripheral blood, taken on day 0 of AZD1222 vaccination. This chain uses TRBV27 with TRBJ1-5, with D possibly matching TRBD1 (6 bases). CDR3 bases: TGTGCCACCTCTCCCAGGGGACCTAATCAGCCCCAGCATTTT. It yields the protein CATSPRGPNQPQHF.